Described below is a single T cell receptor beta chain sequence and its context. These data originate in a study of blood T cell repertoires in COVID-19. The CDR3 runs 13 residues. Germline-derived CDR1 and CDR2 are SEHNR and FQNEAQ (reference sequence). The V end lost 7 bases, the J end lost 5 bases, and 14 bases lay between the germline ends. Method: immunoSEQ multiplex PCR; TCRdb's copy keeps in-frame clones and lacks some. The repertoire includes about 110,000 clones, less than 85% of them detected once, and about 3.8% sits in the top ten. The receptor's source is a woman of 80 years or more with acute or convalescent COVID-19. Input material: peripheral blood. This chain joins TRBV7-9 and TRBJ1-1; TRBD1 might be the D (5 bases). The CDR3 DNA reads TGTGCCAGCACCCTGGAACGGGGGACTGAAGCTTTCTTT. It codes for CASTLERGTEAFF.